This T cell receptor beta chain was profiled in a study of identical twins. V was shortened by 1 base and J by 9 bases, with 18 bases between the two germline ends. The CDR3 contains 16 residues. TCRdb itself ran the 5' RACE reads through MiXCR, one entry per CDR3 protein. This sample has 400,000 to 500,000 distinct CDR3 sequences, with around a sixth found just once. The chain links TRBV12-3 or TRBV12-4 to TRBJ2-2; perhaps TRBD1 as D (5 bases). The sequenced sample consisted of naive T cells sorted from blood. The origin of this receptor is a man aged 45 to 65 in good health. DNA for the CDR3: TGTGCCAGCAGTTTAGGGATAGGGGCCCTTCCGAGGGAGCTGTTTTTT. Translating gives CASSLGIGALPRELFF.